The clone carrying this T cell receptor beta chain was detected many times. Antigen unknown. Time point reported: pre-sensitization, week 0. Treatment reported: therapeutic diphenylcyclopropenone sensitization with weekly scalp DPC. TCRdb itself ran the RACE reads through MiXCR, one entry per CDR3 protein. The data contain some 70,000 distinct CDR3 sequences, approximately 11% of them seen just once; the ten biggest clones take up roughly 5.2%. The record originates from a study of human T cells and chemical hapten exposure. Regarding the study as a whole: Since the donors had alopecia, their immune response may not be the same as that of healthy people. Patch test score rose with PT1 expanded TCRs, significant at 8, 16, 32, not 4.

V gave up 0 bases and J gave up 5 bases, with 10 bases separating them. The CDR3 covers 15 residues. Germline V gene data show CDR1 as LGHNA and CDR2 as YSLEER. This TCR was sampled from a woman in her 50s with alopecia areata. Some clones in this sample may be carry-over from other donors' samples. J is TRBJ1-4 and V is TRBV4-3, with D tentatively TRBD1 (6 bases). Sequences were derived from whole blood, sampled in connection with sensitization to the hapten diphenylcyclopropenone (DPC). This CDR3 reads CASSQERGENEKLFF. The CDR3 DNA sequence: TGCGCCAGCAGCCAAGAAAGGGGGGAGAATGAAAAACTGTTTTTT.